Listed here are 19 T cell receptor beta chains from one sample, sequenced in a study of shared clonotypes between healthy human individuals. Produced via immunoSEQ multiplex PCR; TCRdb's table is partial and in-frame only. The sample lists about 2.4 million clones; 80% to 95% were seen once. Source material: naive CD4+ T cells from PBMCs. As to subset: CD45RA+ positively selected. The source is a man between 18 and 29 years old in good health. Some clones in this sample may be carry-over from other donors' samples.

This chain joins TRBV28 and TRBJ2-1; 9 positions match TRBD1. CDR3 length: 16 amino acids. Looked up from germline, CDR1 is MDHEN and CDR2 is SYDVKM. J was trimmed by 5 bases and V by 4 bases; bases with no gene match: 9. The CDR3, as DNA: TGTGCCAGCAGTTCGGGGACAGGGACATTCCACAATGAGCAGTTCTTC. Translated: CASSSGTGTFHNEQFF. Drawing the rest from reference TRBV28 and TRBJ2-1, the complete variable domain is DVKVTQSSRYLVKRTGEKVFLECVQDMDHENMFWYRQDPGLGLRLIYFSYDVKMKEKGDIPEGYSVSREKKERFSLILESASTNQTSMYLCASSSGTGTFHNEQFFGPGTRLTVL.

The chain is built from TRBV27 and TRBJ2-3, with 9 nucleotides matching TRBD2. V was pared by 2 bases and J by 3 bases, with 3 bases of the junction left unmatched. The CDR3 sequence is 15 residues long. CDR1 and CDR2 (germline): MNHEY, SMNVEV (reference sequence). The CDR3 loop reads CASSLLAGLTDTQYF. The CDR3 DNA is TGTGCCAGCAGTTTACTAGCGGGATTGACAGATACGCAGTATTTT.

J is TRBJ2-1 and V is TRBV12-5; D unresolved. The germline V and J ends were trimmed by 2 bases and 10 bases, with 9 bases remaining between them. Germline CDR1 LGHNT, CDR2 FRNRAP. CDR3 length: 12 amino acids. DNA for the CDR3: TGTGCTAGTGGTTTGATGGGGTTAGAGCAGTTCTTC. The encoded protein is CASGLMGLEQFF.

This chain links TRBV6-6 with TRBJ1-3, with D perhaps matching TRBD1 (5 bases). CDR3 length: 16 amino acids. CDR1 is MNHNY, CDR2 SVGAGI, per germline (reference sequence). Trimming pared 2 bases from V and 9 bases from J, leaving 20 bases between. The CDR3 reads CASSYGLGTGVGTIYF. CDR3 bases: TGTGCCAGCAGTTACGGCCTTGGGACGGGGGTTGGCACCATATATTTT.

This clone was observed a single time. The chain employs TRBV19 and TRBJ1-2; possibly TRBD1 for D (5 bases). V lost 4 bases, J lost 4 bases, and 13 bases lay in between. Per germline, CDR1 LNHDA and CDR2 SQIVND (reference sequence). The CDR3 runs to 14 residues. The CDR3 here is CASSTHSGIYGYTF. The CDR3 bases are TGTGCCAGTAGTACCCATTCAGGGATCTATGGCTACACCTTC.

This chain joins TRBV7-2 and TRBJ1-6; D gene uncertain. Germline CDR1 reads SGHTA; CDR2 reads FQGNSA. The CDR3 loop spans 15 amino acids. Trimming cost V 5 bases and J 8 bases, with 16 bases left between them. In nucleotides, the CDR3 is TGTGCCAGCAGCACCCCAGTGGGGTTTCATTCACCCCTCCACTTT. It codes for CASSTPVGFHSPLHF.

The rearrangement links TRBV7-2 to TRBJ1-1, with D possibly TRBD1 on 6 matching bases. Looked up from germline, CDR1 is SGHTA and CDR2 is FQGNSA. This CDR3 is 19 amino acids long. Deletions cut 0 bases from V and 1 base from J, with 21 bases between. In DNA form, the CDR3 reads TGTGCCAGCAGCTTAGCGCGAATGGTAGCGACAGGTGCGAACACTGAAGCTTTCTTT. Translation gives CASSLARMVATGANTEAFF.

The rearrangement uses TRBV2 and TRBJ1-2, with 8 bases lining up with TRBD1. Germline loops: CDR1 SNHLY, CDR2 FYNNEI. The CDR3 contains 13 residues. The V and J ends lost 4 bases and 7 bases, in that order; junction bases with no gene match: 5. The CDR3 loop is CASSVLDRGGYTF. The CDR3 nucleotides are TGTGCCAGCAGTGTGTTAGACAGGGGTGGCTACACCTTC.

This chain uses TRBV28 with TRBJ1-1, with a tentative D call TRBD1 (6 bases). The CDR3 length is 14 residues. Germline V CDR1 and CDR2: MDHEN, SYDVKM. Trimming left V 7 bases short and J 1 base short, with 13 bases between. The CDR3 bases are TGTGCCAGCACCCGTGGGGGGGCGAACACTGAAGCTTTCTTT. Its protein product is CASTRGGANTEAFF.

The J gene is TRBJ2-2, the V gene TRBV27; D remains ambiguous. Trimming removed 6 bases at V and 7 bases at J, with 12 bases between. The CDR3 has 13 residues. CDR1 and CDR2 from the germline V gene are MNHEY and SMNVEV (reference sequence). In DNA, the CDR3 is TGTGCCAGCAGCCCCCACGGTAACGGGGAGCTGTTTTTT. The encoded protein is CASSPHGNGELFF.

The chain links TRBV9 to TRBJ1-3; D is uncertain. Germline lookup yields CDR1 SGDLS and CDR2 YYNGEE. Trimming shortened V by 4 bases and J by 0 bases, and 11 bases separated the two germline ends. The CDR3 totals 15 residues. CDR3 amino acids: CASSRTGDSGNTIYF. The CDR3 nucleotides are TGTGCCAGCAGCAGGACGGGTGACTCTGGAAACACCATATATTTT.

V and J are TRBV6-6 and TRBJ2-7; no definite D call. The CDR3 has 13 amino acids. V was clipped by 1 base and J by 7 bases, with 11 bases between them. Germline-derived CDR1 and CDR2 are MNHNY and SVGAGI (reference sequence). This chain's CDR3 is CASSYFNDLEQYF. CDR3 coding DNA: TGTGCCAGCAGTTACTTCAACGATTTAGAGCAGTACTTC.

This clone was seen once. V usage is TRBV9 and J usage is TRBJ2-7; TRBD1 aligns across 9 bases. The CDR3 is made up of 15 amino acids. V shed 4 bases and J 6 bases; nucleotides not matched to a gene: 11. Per the germline V gene, CDR1 is SGDLS and CDR2 is YYNGEE. The CDR3 spells CASSPRDREHGEQYF. The CDR3, as DNA: TGTGCCAGCAGCCCGCGGGACAGGGAGCACGGCGAGCAGTACTTC. Full variable domain (missing parts from reference TRBV9 and TRBJ2-7): DSGVTQTPKHLITATGQRVTLRCSPRSGDLSVYWYQQSLDQGLQFLIQYYNGEERAKGNILERFSAQQFPDLHSELNLSSLELGDSALYFCASSPRDREHGEQYFGPGTRLTVT.

Here the CDR3 DNA reads TGTGCCAGCATTGAGAAGGGGCCAGTTTTGAATGGCTACACCTTC. Translated, it gives CASIEKGPVLNGYTF. The V call is TRBV6-1, the J call TRBJ1-2; the D gene is possibly TRBD1 (5 bases). Trimming took 7 bases from V and 6 from J, leaving 21 bases between them. The CDR3 is 15 residues long. Germline lookup yields CDR1 MNHNS and CDR2 SASEGT.

Details on this clone: Other DNA sequences from this sample encode an identical CDR3 as well. This rearrangement joins TRBV7-9 to TRBJ2-1; 9 positions match TRBD1. V trimming: 5 bases; J trimming: 4 bases; junction bases outside the gene matches: 6. Looked up from germline, CDR1 is SEHNR and CDR2 is FQNEAQ (reference sequence). The CDR3 totals 15 residues. The CDR3 is CASSRGTGSYNEQFF. In nucleotides, the CDR3 is TGTGCCAGCAGCCGGGGGACAGGGAGTTACAATGAGCAGTTCTTC.

As concerns this clone: Other DNA sequences of this sample code for an identical CDR3. The chain carries TRBV7-9 and TRBJ2-3; 10 bases agree with TRBD2. Germline loops: CDR1 SEHNR, CDR2 FQNEAQ (reference sequence). This CDR3 is built from 16 residues. After removal of 1 base from V and 2 bases from J, the junction contained 3 bases not matched to a gene. CDR3 bases: TGTGCCAGCAGCTTAGGGCTAGCGGGAGACACAGATACGCAGTATTTT. Encoded protein: CASSLGLAGDTDTQYF.

Here the CDR3 DNA reads TGTGCCAGCACCCTAACAGGGCCGGCGTATGGCTACACCTTC. Protein sequence: CASTLTGPAYGYTF. This chain connects TRBV28 to TRBJ1-2, with a tentative D call TRBD1 (6 bases). Germline V gives CDR1 MDHEN, CDR2 SYDVKM. V was clipped by 7 bases and J by 5 bases, with 17 bases between them. CDR3 length: 14 amino acids.

The CDR3 region is CASSQGVAEAVEQFF. Here the CDR3 DNA reads TGCGCCAGCAGCCAAGGGGTGGCGGAGGCGGTAGAGCAGTTCTTC. This chain uses TRBV4-1 with TRBJ2-1; TRBD2 might be the D (5 bases). The CDR3 is made up of 15 amino acids. Germline V gene data show CDR1 as MGHRA and CDR2 as YSYEKL. V dropped 1 base and J dropped 10 bases, with 17 bases sitting between them.

The CDR3 region is CASSSPGAGQPQHF. DNA of the CDR3: TGTGCCAGCAGTTCGCCAGGGGCGGGTCAGCCCCAGCATTTT. V and J are TRBV6-5 and TRBJ1-5, with TRBD1 as a possible D gene (6 bases). The CDR3 length is 14 residues. CDR1 and CDR2 from the germline V gene are MNHEY and SVGAGI. Trimming took off 4 bases at V and 6 bases at J, with 13 bases between the two ends.